The T cell receptor beta chain described here comes from a study of T cells expressing NK-cell markers. The overall study: Seven sequenced donors out of eight were HCMV-seropositive, one seronegative. Study observations and caveats: CD8+ T cells in roughly six donors included dominant NKG2C+ clonotypes at roughly 1.0-8%. Questions lingered over whether expanded NKG2C+ T cell clones were HCMV-specific.

In the case of this clonotype: The antigen is undetermined.

Generation of TCR beta cDNA was performed by 5'RACE template switching incorporating UMIs. TCRdb re-called the 5' RACE reads, yielding one record per CDR3 amino acid sequence without DNA. The sample has about 170,000 distinct CDR3 sequences, and its top ten clones hold 20%. The germline V gene has CDR1 SGHRS and CDR2 YFSETQ. This CDR3 is 16 amino acids long. This sequence joins TRBV5-1 and TRBJ1-2; the TRBD1 assignment by TCRdb is unverifiable without DNA. The sample was blood T cells: a sorted CD56 or NKG2C T cell subset, CD4+ or CD8+ T cells, or bulk PBMC T cells (not recorded which). This clonotype was sampled from a man aged 18-75 years in good health. The CDR3 reads CASSLGYRDGNYGYTF.